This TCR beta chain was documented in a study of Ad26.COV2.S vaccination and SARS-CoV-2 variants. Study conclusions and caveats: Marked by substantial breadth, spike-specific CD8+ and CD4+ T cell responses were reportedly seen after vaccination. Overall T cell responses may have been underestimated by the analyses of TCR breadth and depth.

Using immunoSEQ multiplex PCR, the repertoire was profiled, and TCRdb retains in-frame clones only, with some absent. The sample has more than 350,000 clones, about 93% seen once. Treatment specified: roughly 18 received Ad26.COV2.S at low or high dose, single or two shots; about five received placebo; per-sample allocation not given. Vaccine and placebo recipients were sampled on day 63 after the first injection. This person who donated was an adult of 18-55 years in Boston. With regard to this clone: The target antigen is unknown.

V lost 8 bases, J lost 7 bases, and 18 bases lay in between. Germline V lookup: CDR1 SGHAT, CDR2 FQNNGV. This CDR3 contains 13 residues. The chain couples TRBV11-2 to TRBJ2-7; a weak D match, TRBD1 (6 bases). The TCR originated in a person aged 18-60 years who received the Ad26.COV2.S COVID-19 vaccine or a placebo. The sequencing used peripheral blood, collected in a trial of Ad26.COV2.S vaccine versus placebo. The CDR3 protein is CASENRALGEQYF. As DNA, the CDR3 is TGTGCCAGCGAAAACAGGGCTCTGGGGGAGCAGTACTTC.